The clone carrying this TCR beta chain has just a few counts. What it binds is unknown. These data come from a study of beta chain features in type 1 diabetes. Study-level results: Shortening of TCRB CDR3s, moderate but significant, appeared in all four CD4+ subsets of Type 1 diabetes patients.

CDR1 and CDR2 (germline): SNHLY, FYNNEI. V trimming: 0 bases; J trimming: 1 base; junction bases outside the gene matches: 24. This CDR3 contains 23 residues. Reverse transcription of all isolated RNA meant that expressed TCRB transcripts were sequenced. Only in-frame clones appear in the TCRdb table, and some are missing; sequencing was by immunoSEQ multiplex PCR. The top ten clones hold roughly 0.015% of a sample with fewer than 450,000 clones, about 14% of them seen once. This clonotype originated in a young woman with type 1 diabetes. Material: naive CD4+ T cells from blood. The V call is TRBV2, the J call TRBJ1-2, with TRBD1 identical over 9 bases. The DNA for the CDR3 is TGTGCCAGCAGTGAAGCGCTTGCATGGATCGCACAGGGGGCAGGGGCCGATAACTATGGCTACACCTTC. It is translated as CASSEALAWIAQGAGADNYGYTF.